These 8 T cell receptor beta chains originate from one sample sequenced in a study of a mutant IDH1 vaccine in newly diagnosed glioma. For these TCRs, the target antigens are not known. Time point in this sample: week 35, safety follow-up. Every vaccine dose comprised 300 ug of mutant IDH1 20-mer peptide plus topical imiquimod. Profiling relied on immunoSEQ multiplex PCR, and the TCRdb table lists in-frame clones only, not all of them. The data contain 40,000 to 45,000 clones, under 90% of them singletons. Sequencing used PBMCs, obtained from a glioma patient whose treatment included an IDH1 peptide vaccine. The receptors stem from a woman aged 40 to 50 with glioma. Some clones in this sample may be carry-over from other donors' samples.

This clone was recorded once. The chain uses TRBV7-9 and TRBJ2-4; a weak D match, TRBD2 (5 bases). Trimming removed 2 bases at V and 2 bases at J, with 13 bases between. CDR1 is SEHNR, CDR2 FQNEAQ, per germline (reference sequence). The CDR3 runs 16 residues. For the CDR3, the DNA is TGTGCCAGCAGCTTATGGTCCAGAGGGACCAAAAACATTCAGTACTTC. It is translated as CASSLWSRGTKNIQYF.

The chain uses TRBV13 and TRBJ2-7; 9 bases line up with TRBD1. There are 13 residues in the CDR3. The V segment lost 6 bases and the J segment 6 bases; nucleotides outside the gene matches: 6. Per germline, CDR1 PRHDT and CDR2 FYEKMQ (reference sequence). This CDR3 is CASRSGQGTEQYF. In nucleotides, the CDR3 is TGTGCCAGCAGATCAGGACAGGGGACCGAGCAGTACTTC.

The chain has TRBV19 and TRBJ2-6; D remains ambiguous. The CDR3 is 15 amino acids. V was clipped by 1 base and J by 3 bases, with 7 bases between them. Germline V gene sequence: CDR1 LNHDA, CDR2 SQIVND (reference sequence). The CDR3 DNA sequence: TGTGCCAGTAGTATAGCCGAGGATGGGGCCAACGTCCTGACTTTC. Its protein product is CASSIAEDGANVLTF.

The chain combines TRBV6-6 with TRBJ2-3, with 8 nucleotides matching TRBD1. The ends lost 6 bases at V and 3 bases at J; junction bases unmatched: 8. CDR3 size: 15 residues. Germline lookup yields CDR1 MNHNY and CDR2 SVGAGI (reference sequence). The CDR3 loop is CASSKPRGQTDTQYF. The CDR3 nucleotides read TGTGCCAGCAGCAAGCCCAGGGGGCAAACAGATACGCAGTATTTT.

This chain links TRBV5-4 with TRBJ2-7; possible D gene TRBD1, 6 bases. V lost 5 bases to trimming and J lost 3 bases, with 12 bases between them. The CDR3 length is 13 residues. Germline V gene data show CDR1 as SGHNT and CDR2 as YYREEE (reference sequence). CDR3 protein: CASSYTRGYEQYF. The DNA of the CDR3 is TGTGCCAGCAGTTACACCAGGGGCTACGAGCAGTACTTC.

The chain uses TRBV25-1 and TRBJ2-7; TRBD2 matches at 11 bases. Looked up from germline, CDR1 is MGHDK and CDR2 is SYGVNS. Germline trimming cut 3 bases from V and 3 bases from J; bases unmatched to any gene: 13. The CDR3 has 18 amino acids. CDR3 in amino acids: CASSDNGPGTSGFYEQYF. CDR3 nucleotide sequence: TGTGCCAGCAGTGATAATGGCCCTGGGACTAGCGGCTTCTACGAGCAGTACTTC.

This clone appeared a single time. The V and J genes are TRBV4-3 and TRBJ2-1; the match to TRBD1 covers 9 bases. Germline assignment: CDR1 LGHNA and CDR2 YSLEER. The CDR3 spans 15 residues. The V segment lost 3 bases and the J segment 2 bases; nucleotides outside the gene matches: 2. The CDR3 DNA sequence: TGCGCCAGCAGCCAGGACAGGGGTACCTACAATGAGCAGTTCTTC. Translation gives CASSQDRGTYNEQFF.

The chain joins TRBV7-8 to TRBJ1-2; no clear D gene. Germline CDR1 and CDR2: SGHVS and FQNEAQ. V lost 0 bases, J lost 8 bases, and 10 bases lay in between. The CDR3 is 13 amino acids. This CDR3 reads CASSLATFVGYTF. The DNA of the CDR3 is TGTGCCAGCAGCTTAGCGACTTTTGTCGGCTACACCTTC.